This T cell receptor (beta chain) is drawn from a study of cytomegalovirus exposure and HLA in healthy donors. V dropped 3 bases and J dropped 7 bases, with 16 bases sitting between them. The V gene's germline CDR1 is PRHDT and CDR2 FYEKMQ (reference sequence). The CDR3 sequence is 15 residues long. As regards this clone: Its antigen is still unknown.

The PCR contained 60 Vbeta and 13 Jbeta primers. Profiling relied on immunoSEQ multiplex PCR, and the TCRdb table lists in-frame clones only, not all of them. The top ten clones hold roughly 2.7% of a sample with roughly 200,000 clones, about four fifths of them seen once. Study findings and constraints: Some segments of the V type, notably TRBV6-2 and TRBV6-3, were excluded as indistinguishable. There were some public TCRs occurring in many donors, but most TCR sequences were rare.

The clonotype originates from a female donor in good health and CMV-seronegative. The sequencing sample was made of PBMCs. The rearrangement joins TRBV13 to TRBJ1-3; D may be TRBD1 (6 bases). CDR3 sequence: CASSLDNLQGNTIYF. In DNA form, the CDR3 reads TGTGCCAGCAGCTTGGACAACCTCCAGGGGAACACCATATATTTT.